This T cell receptor (beta chain) was captured in a study of blood T cells in healthy people across ages. Through a sample-barcoded 5' primer and a J-beta primer mix, a second PCR was run for roughly 6 to 12 cycles. TCRdb recomputed calls from the 5' RACE reads with MiXCR, one row per CDR3 protein. The sample has 1,100,000 or so distinct CDR3 sequences; over 35% are singletons. Study outcomes and limitations: Long-lived donors carried more naive CD4+ cells and greater diversity than aged donors.

Aged about 6 to 95, donors were systemically healthy Caucasians from Russia. For this clonotype: Its antigen is unknown.

With V trimmed by 4 bases and J by 1 base, 10 bases remained unmatched. The germline V gene encodes CDR1 SGHRS and CDR2 YFSETQ. This CDR3 comprises 16 residues. The source is a woman in her sixties in good health. Sequencing was done on a sample of blood. J is TRBJ2-7 and V is TRBV5-1; TRBD1 matches at 8 bases. CDR3 nucleotides: TGCGCCAGCAGCCCCTTCACAGGGGGGCCTTCCTACGAGCAGTACTTC. Translation gives CASSPFTGGPSYEQYF. Looking up the rest from reference TRBV5-1 and TRBJ2-7 gives the full variable domain: KAGVTQTPRYLIKTRGQQVTLSCSPISGHRSVSWYQQTPGQGLQFLFEYFSETQRNKGNFPGRFSGRQFSNSRSEMNVSTLELGDSALYLCASSPFTGGPSYEQYFGPGTRLTVT.